The clone carrying this TCR beta chain was observed a few times. Its matching antigen is unknown. TCRdb keeps only in-frame clones here, not all; method: immunoSEQ multiplex PCR. The top ten hold around 12% of the sample, which has some 2,200 clones, around 77% seen once. The J segment lost 8 bases and the V segment lost 5 bases, leaving 7 bases of the junction unmatched. The V gene's germline CDR1 is SGHVS and CDR2 FNYEAQ. The CDR3 has 15 amino acids. The data belong to a study of immune evolution from preneoplasia to lung adenocarcinoma. Study conclusions and caveats: Normal lung had highest clonality; later lesions appeared denser, more diverse. Top clone frequencies peaked in normal lung, apparently declining through invasive adenocarcinoma.

Two lung cancer pathologists independently confirmed each histologic diagnosis. The V call is TRBV7-6, the J call TRBJ2-4; TRBD2 aligns across 12 bases. Sequencing was performed on FFPE normal lung tissue adjacent to the tumor. This receptor was obtained from a person between 60 and 70 years old with lung adenocarcinoma. The CDR3 DNA is TGTGCCAGCAGCGCGACTAGCGGGAGCGGCGACATTCAGTACTTC. Protein: CASSATSGSGDIQYF.